This T cell receptor beta chain was documented in a study of CD8 T cells in Susac syndrome. Study-level information: The sequenced Susac syndrome patients included more than five who had clinically active disease and 8 or 9 who were in remission.

CDR3 length equals 12 residues. From germline, CDR1 is SGHAT and CDR2 FQNNGV. V was clipped by 6 bases and J by 7 bases; unmatched bases: 2. General observations from the study: Susac-specific public clones found in total CD8+ repertoires numbered 15 to 20, and those in CD8+ TEMRA repertoires numbered five.

With regard to this clonotype: Its antigen is undetermined.

With random hexamers, reverse transcription was performed on about 0.5 to 1 ug of RNA. Multiplex immunoSEQ PCR targeted 54 Vbeta and 13 Jbeta TCR beta segments. TCRdb reanalysed the immunoSEQ multiplex PCR reads using MiXCR and keeps one entry per CDR3 protein. The sample shows about 120,000 distinct CDR3 sequences, about 94% of them seen only once. V gene TRBV11-2 combines with J gene TRBJ1-1; TRBD1 aligns across 10 bases. The sequence was obtained from a human donor with Susac syndrome. Sequencing was performed on CD8+ T cells from PBMCs. The CDR3: CASRGQGNEAFF. CDR3 nucleotides: TGTGCCAGCAGGGGACAGGGGAATGAAGCTTTCTTT. Full variable domain (missing parts from reference TRBV11-2 and TRBJ1-1): EAGVAQSPRYKIIEKRQSVAFWCNPISGHATLYWYQQILGQGPKLLIQFQNNGVVDDSQLPKDRFSAERLKGVDSTLKIQPAKLEDSAVYLCASRGQGNEAFFGQGTRLTVV.